One sample yielded the 18 T cell receptor beta chains listed below, sequenced in a study of CD8 T cells in ankylosing spondylitis (dated by TCRdb to about 2017). The protocol used for the library was 5' RACE. The sample was run on an Illumina HiSeq 2500. Using fastp trimming at Q25 and MiXCR clonotype assembly, TCRdb reanalyzed the public sequencing data and kept in-frame beta chains. Entries are consolidated by CDR3 protein sequence, retaining the most common genes and DNA. This sample is represented by 300,000 to 350,000 distinct CDR3 sequences; around 20% of them were singletons. The ten largest clonotypes hold roughly 3.4% of the sample. Sequenced input: blood, either unsorted or a sorted T cell fraction (not recorded which). Receptor source: a female donor with ankylosing spondylitis or in good health (not recorded which).

There are a few counts of this clonotype. The J gene is TRBJ2-3, the V gene TRBV5-1, with D perhaps assigned TRBD1 or TRBD2 (5 bases each). V was shortened by 0 bases and J by 0 bases, with 17 bases between the two germline ends. The germline V gene encodes CDR1 SGHRS and CDR2 YFSETQ. The CDR3 covers 18 residues. The CDR3 DNA sequence: TGCGCCAGCAGCTTGGATCCGGGACGCGCTTCTAGCACAGATACGCAGTATTTT. Protein: CASSLDPGRASSTDTQYF.

This clonotype has just a few counts. The chain has TRBV7-9 and TRBJ2-1, with D possibly being TRBD1 (6 bases). In germline, CDR1 is SEHNR, CDR2 FQNEAQ (reference sequence). V lost 3 bases and J lost 6, with 15 bases in between. The CDR3 loop spans 15 amino acids. The CDR3 is CASSFRTGQGNEQFF. The CDR3 coding sequence is TGTGCCAGCAGCTTTCGCACAGGGCAGGGCAATGAGCAGTTCTTC.

This rearrangement joins TRBV25-1 to TRBJ1-2; the D gene is possibly TRBD1 (5 bases). Germline loops: CDR1 MGHDK, CDR2 SYGVNS. V was cut by 3 bases and J by 8 bases, with 13 bases left in between. The CDR3 is 13 residues long. The CDR3 DNA sequence: TGTGCCAGCAGTGACCCCCCTTGGGGGGGCTACACCTTC. Translating it yields CASSDPPWGGYTF.

The chain joins TRBV7-2 to TRBJ2-2; D is uncertain. Per germline, CDR1 SGHTA and CDR2 FQGNSA. Between the trimmed V and J ends, which lost 6 bases and 4 bases, there was a span of 9 bases. The CDR3 length is 13 residues. CDR3 sequence: CASRPTRTGELFF. The CDR3 coding sequence is TGTGCCAGCAGACCCACACGCACCGGGGAGCTGTTTTTT.

This clonotype occurred many times. This chain links TRBV9 with TRBJ2-7; no firm D call. Trimming left V 0 bases short and J 2 bases short, with 12 bases between. Germline CDR1 SGDLS, CDR2 YYNGEE. CDR3 length: 15 residues. The CDR3 bases are TGTGCCAGCAGCGTAGACCCAGACCTCCCCTACGAGCAGTACTTC. Translating gives CASSVDPDLPYEQYF. Looking up the rest from reference TRBV9 and TRBJ2-7 gives the full variable domain: DSGVTQTPKHLITATGQRVTLRCSPRSGDLSVYWYQQSLDQGLQFLIQYYNGEERAKGNILERFSAQQFPDLHSELNLSSLELGDSALYFCASSVDPDLPYEQYFGPGTRLTVT.

This chain uses TRBV7-8 with TRBJ2-1, with TRBD2 as a possible D gene (5 bases). V lost 0 bases and J lost 1, with 16 bases in between. The germline V gene encodes CDR1 SGHVS and CDR2 FQNEAQ. The CDR3 has 18 amino acids. The CDR3 here is CASSLASSLGESYNEQFF. CDR3 DNA: TGTGCCAGCAGCTTAGCGTCTAGCCTTGGGGAATCCTACAATGAGCAGTTCTTC. The entire variable domain, with the rest obtained from reference TRBV7-8 and TRBJ2-1, is as follows: GAGVSQSPRYKVAKRGQDVALRCDPISGHVSLFWYQQALGQGPEFLTYFQNEAQLDKSGLPSDRFFAERPEGSVSTLKIQRTQQEDSAVYLCASSLASSLGESYNEQFFGPGTRLTVL.

The chain links TRBV15 to TRBJ2-1, with D uncertain. V dropped 3 bases and J dropped 5 bases, with 17 bases sitting between them. Germline V gives CDR1 LNHNV, CDR2 YYDKDF (reference sequence). The CDR3 length is 16 residues. The CDR3 loop is CATSRARASVDNEQFF. The CDR3 bases are TGTGCCACCAGCAGGGCACGGGCCTCCGTCGACAATGAGCAGTTCTTC.

The chain uses TRBV24-1 and TRBJ2-1, with 15 bases that match TRBD2. CDR1 and CDR2 (germline): KGHDR, SFDVKD. This CDR3 is 14 amino acids long. V lost 7 bases and J lost 10; bases outside the gene matches: 4. The CDR3 region has the DNA TGTGCCACCAGGGGACTAGCGGGAGGTGGGGAGCAGTTCTTC. Translating gives CATRGLAGGGEQFF.

In this sample, this clonotype turned up many times. The chain combines TRBV12-3 or TRBV12-4 with TRBJ2-7; D unresolved. V lost 1 base and J 0 bases, leaving 10 bases between the germline ends. The CDR3 sequence is 15 residues long. CDR3 coding DNA: TGTGCCAGCAGTTTAGACAGCCAATACTCCTACGAGCAGTACTTC. Translated: CASSLDSQYSYEQYF.

V and J are TRBV5-1 and TRBJ2-7; TRBD2 matches at 14 bases. CDR3 length: 15 amino acids. Trimming at V came to 3 bases and at J to 2 bases, leaving 1 base not matched to a gene. Germline values: CDR1 SGHRS, CDR2 YFSETQ. CDR3 DNA: TGCGCCAGCAGCTGGACTAGCGGGAGGACCTACGAGCAGTACTTC. Protein sequence: CASSWTSGRTYEQYF.

This clonotype appeared a few times. The V gene is TRBV29-1, the J gene TRBJ2-2; 8 nucleotides line up with TRBD2. The V segment lost 7 bases and the J segment 3 bases; nucleotides outside the gene matches: 13. The CDR3 loop spans 16 amino acids. The germline gives CDR1 SQVTM, CDR2 ANQGSEA. CDR3 sequence: CSGPSPAGVDTGELFF. Written as DNA, the CDR3 is TGCAGCGGACCTTCCCCAGCGGGAGTTGACACCGGGGAGCTGTTTTTT.

This chain uses TRBV6-5 with TRBJ2-2; 8 bases are shared with TRBD2. The CDR3 is 14 residues long. Per the germline V gene, CDR1 is MNHEY and CDR2 is SVGAGI. V shed 4 bases and J 7 bases; nucleotides not matched to a gene: 5. The CDR3 DNA reads TGTGCCAGCAGTTTCGGACTAGCCAGCGGGGAGCTGTTTTTT. Translation gives CASSFGLASGELFF.

This clonotype showed up just a few times. This sequence joins TRBV7-2 and TRBJ1-2; D is uncertain. Germline-derived CDR1 and CDR2 are SGHTA and FQGNSA. V lost 5 bases and J 1 base, leaving 14 bases between the germline ends. CDR3 size: 15 residues. As DNA, the CDR3 is TGTGCCAGCAGCCCGACGCACAACAGTAACTATGGCTACACCTTC. It translates to CASSPTHNSNYGYTF.

J is TRBJ1-1 and V is TRBV6-5; D gene uncertain. The V and J ends lost 10 bases and 1 base respectively, with 7 bases between them. CDR3 size: 11 residues. Germline V gene lookup returns CDR1 MNHEY and CDR2 SVGAGI. The CDR3 nucleotides are TGTGCCACTCTTGGGAACACTGAAGCTTTCTTT. Protein product: CATLGNTEAFF.

V usage is TRBV6-1 and J usage is TRBJ2-2; 9 bases align to TRBD1. The CDR3 spans 15 residues. Per the germline V gene, CDR1 is MNHNS and CDR2 is SASEGT. V gave up 8 bases and J gave up 5 bases; unmatched junction bases: 9. CDR3 sequence reads: CASGTGSGPTGELFF. The CDR3 nucleotides read TGTGCCAGCGGGACAGGGAGCGGACCAACCGGGGAGCTGTTTTTT.

The chain has TRBV24-1 and TRBJ2-1; D might be TRBD1 (7 bases). This CDR3 comprises 13 residues. CDR1 is KGHDR, CDR2 SFDVKD, per germline. V lost 9 bases, J lost 5 bases, and 13 bases lay in between. This chain's CDR3 is CATGGGKNNEQFF. Here the CDR3 DNA reads TGTGCCACCGGAGGGGGCAAGAACAATGAGCAGTTCTTC.

A few counts support this clonotype. The chain recombines TRBV15 with TRBJ1-1, with D hard to call. This CDR3 contains 12 residues. The germline V gene has CDR1 LNHNV and CDR2 YYDKDF (reference sequence). V shed 4 bases and J shed 1 base, with 4 bases lying between them. The CDR3 DNA sequence: TGTGCCACCAGCATCGGGAACACTGAAGCTTTCTTT. As protein: CATSIGNTEAFF.

This chain joins TRBV20-1 and TRBJ2-1, with TRBD2 matching over 14 bases. This CDR3 is built from 16 residues. Germline V gives CDR1 DFQATT, CDR2 SNEGSKA (reference sequence). With V trimmed by 3 bases and J by 6 bases, 7 bases remained unmatched. CDR3: CSASLRLAGGPNEQFF. The CDR3 DNA reads TGCAGTGCTAGCCTAAGACTAGCGGGAGGGCCCAATGAGCAGTTCTTC.